Sequencing of this TCR beta chain was carried out in a study of human CD8 memory T cell subsets. Points from the study as a whole: Stem-like memory T cell repertoires barely overlapped those of precursor exhausted T cells.

This clonotype was counted between two and nine times. Antigen unknown. V was trimmed by 5 bases and J by 0 bases, leaving 11 bases between them. The CDR3 spans 14 residues. Libraries of TCR beta chains were produced by 5' RACE (UMI-labeled). TCRdb fed the 5' RACE reads into MiXCR, producing one record per CDR3 protein. The sample shows about 7,300 distinct CDR3 sequences, about 3.9% of them seen only once. The chain uses TRBV12-3 or TRBV12-4 and TRBJ2-7; D perhaps matches TRBD1 (6 bases). Sequenced sample: CD8+ T cells from PBMCs. This TCR was recovered from a human donor in good health. CDR3 protein: CASSRTGSSYEQYF. CDR3 DNA sequence: TGTGCCAGCAGTAGAACAGGGAGCTCCTACGAGCAGTACTTC.